Here is one T cell receptor beta chain with its context. Its target is unknown. The sample is drawn from a study of T cell responses to AZD1222 COVID-19 vaccine. General study findings and limits: Most donors were white British and more were female, and clonal diversity was possibly underestimated. Recipients of AZD1222 seropositive at baseline numbered only 5 or 6. Vaccination with two AZD1222 doses was followed by a rise in Spike-specific TCR breadth and depth. Sampling captured repertoires only after the peak T cell response.

V was trimmed by 5 bases and J by 1 base, leaving 12 bases between them. CDR3 size: 15 residues. Germline CDR1 reads SGHAT; CDR2 reads FQDESV (reference sequence). The table came from immunoSEQ multiplex PCR; TCRdb's copy has only in-frame clones and leaves some out. The data hold 200,000 to 250,000 clones, with 85% to 95% observed a single time. This TCR came from an adult in good health. The genes are TRBV11-1 and TRBJ2-1; D is ambiguous. The sequenced sample was peripheral blood, obtained on day 0 of MenACWY control vaccination. The CDR3 region is CASSLFKGSYNEQFF. The DNA of the CDR3 is TGTGCCAGCAGCCTGTTCAAGGGATCCTACAATGAGCAGTTCTTC.